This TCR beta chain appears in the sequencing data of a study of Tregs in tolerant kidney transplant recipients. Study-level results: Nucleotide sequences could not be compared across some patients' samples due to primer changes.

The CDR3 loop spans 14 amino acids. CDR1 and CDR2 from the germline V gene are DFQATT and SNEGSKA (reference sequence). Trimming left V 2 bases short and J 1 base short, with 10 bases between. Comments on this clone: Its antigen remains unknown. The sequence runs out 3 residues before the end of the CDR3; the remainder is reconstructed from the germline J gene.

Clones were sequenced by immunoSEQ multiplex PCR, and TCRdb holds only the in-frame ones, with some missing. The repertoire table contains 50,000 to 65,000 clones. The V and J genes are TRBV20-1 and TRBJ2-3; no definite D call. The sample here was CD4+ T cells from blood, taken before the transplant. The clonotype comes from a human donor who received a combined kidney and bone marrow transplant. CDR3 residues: CSARWPEGTDTQYF. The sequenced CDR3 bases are TGCAGTGCTAGATGGCCAGAGGGCACAGATACG.